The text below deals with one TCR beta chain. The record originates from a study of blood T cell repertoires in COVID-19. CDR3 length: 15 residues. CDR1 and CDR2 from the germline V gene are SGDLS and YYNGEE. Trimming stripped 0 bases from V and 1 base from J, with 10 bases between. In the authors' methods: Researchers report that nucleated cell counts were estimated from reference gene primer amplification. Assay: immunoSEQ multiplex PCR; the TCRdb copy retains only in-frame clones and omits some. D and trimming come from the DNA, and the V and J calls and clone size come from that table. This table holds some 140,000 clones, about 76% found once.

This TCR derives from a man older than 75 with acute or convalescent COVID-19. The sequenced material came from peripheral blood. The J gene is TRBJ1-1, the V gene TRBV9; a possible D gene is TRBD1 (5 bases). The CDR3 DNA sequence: TGTGCCAGCAGCGTAGGGGGCAGTTGGAACACTGAAGCTTTCTTT. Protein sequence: CASSVGGSWNTEAFF.